Below are 9 T cell receptor beta chains sequenced from a single sample in a study of beta chain features in type 1 diabetes. Expressed TCRB transcripts were sequenced because the entire RNA isolate underwent reverse transcription. TCRdb keeps only in-frame clones here, not all; method: immunoSEQ multiplex PCR. The top ten clones hold about 1.3% of a sample with 140,000 or so clones, about 10% of them seen once. Input material: naive CD4+ T cells from blood. These receptors were obtained from a man aged 18-30 years in good health.

This chain links TRBV4-3 with TRBJ2-7; 9 bases align to TRBD1. Germline CDR1 reads LGHNA; CDR2 reads YSLEER. The CDR3 runs 17 residues. The V gene end was trimmed by 1 base and the J gene end by 3 bases; junction bases not matched to a gene: 10. The CDR3 bases are TGCGCCAGCAGCCAAGGACGTACGGGACAGGGTGGCTACGAGCAGTACTTC. Its translation: CASSQGRTGQGGYEQYF.

The chain carries TRBV7-6 and TRBJ2-1; 9 bases map to TRBD2. V lost 1 base to trimming and J lost 6 bases; unmatched junction nucleotides: 4. The germline V gene encodes CDR1 SGHVS and CDR2 FNYEAQ. The length of the CDR3 is 15 residues. The CDR3 DNA sequence: TGTGCCAGCAGCTTAGGCGGGGGGGCCTTCAATGAGCAGTTCTTC. Protein sequence: CASSLGGGAFNEQFF.

A few counts support this clone. The chain joins TRBV7-9 to TRBJ1-1; possibly TRBD1 for D (6 bases). This CDR3 is built from 15 residues. Trimming stripped 2 bases from V and 1 base from J, with 11 bases between. Germline V CDR1 and CDR2: SEHNR, FQNEAQ (reference sequence). The CDR3 DNA follows: TGTGCCAGCAGCTTAACGGCAGGGGCGAACACTGAAGCTTTCTTT. Protein: CASSLTAGANTEAFF.

This clone was counted many times. The chain couples TRBV30 to TRBJ1-1; possible D gene TRBD1, 5 bases. V shed 5 bases and J shed 8 bases, with 12 bases lying between them. The CDR3 is 11 amino acids. Germline loops: CDR1 GTSNPN, CDR2 SVGIG (reference sequence). The CDR3 sequence: CAWGRQREAFF. The CDR3 DNA is TGTGCCTGGGGAAGACAGAGAGAAGCTTTCTTT.

This clone was counted between two and nine times. This chain links TRBV4-1 with TRBJ1-5; 7 bases align to TRBD1. V gave up 5 bases and J gave up 0 bases; unmatched junction bases: 4. This CDR3 has 15 amino acids. Germline V gene sequence: CDR1 MGHRA, CDR2 YSYEKL. The CDR3 is CASSFRDSSNQPQHF. The CDR3 DNA reads TGCGCCAGCAGCTTCCGGGACAGTAGCAATCAGCCCCAGCATTTT.

This clone occurred a few times. The chain carries TRBV7-3 and TRBJ1-2; perhaps TRBD1 as D (6 bases). The germline V gene has CDR1 SGHTA and CDR2 FQGTGA. This CDR3 comprises 13 residues. V lost 4 bases and J lost 2, with 8 bases in between. The CDR3 loop is CASSSGTNYGYTF. CDR3 coding DNA: TGTGCCAGCAGCTCCGGGACAAACTATGGCTACACCTTC.

The chain employs TRBV4-3 and TRBJ2-7, with D maybe TRBD2 (6 bases). Germline V CDR1 and CDR2: LGHNA, YSLEER. The CDR3 extends over 14 amino acids. Trimming stripped 1 base from V and 3 bases from J, with 10 bases between. The chain's CDR3 is CASSQGRDYYEQYF. CDR3 nucleotides: TGCGCCAGCAGCCAAGGGAGGGATTACTACGAGCAGTACTTC.

The rearrangement joins TRBV4-3 to TRBJ1-5, with 8 bases aligning to TRBD1. CDR1 is LGHNA and CDR2 is YSLEER in the germline V gene. This CDR3 is built from 15 residues. V lost 0 bases and J lost 7; bases outside the gene matches: 5. DNA for the CDR3: TGCGCCAGCAGCCAAGATTCAGGGGGCGGGCAGCCCCAGCATTTT. Its protein is CASSQDSGGGQPQHF.

This clone occurred a few times. This chain uses TRBV5-4 with TRBJ1-4; D might be TRBD1 (5 bases). Deletions cut 4 bases from V and 6 bases from J, with 13 bases between. CDR1 is SGHNT, CDR2 YYREEE, per germline (reference sequence). The CDR3 has 14 residues. The CDR3 bases are TGTGCCAGCAGCCCTCGGCAGGGATATGAAAAACTGTTTTTT. Its protein product is CASSPRQGYEKLFF.